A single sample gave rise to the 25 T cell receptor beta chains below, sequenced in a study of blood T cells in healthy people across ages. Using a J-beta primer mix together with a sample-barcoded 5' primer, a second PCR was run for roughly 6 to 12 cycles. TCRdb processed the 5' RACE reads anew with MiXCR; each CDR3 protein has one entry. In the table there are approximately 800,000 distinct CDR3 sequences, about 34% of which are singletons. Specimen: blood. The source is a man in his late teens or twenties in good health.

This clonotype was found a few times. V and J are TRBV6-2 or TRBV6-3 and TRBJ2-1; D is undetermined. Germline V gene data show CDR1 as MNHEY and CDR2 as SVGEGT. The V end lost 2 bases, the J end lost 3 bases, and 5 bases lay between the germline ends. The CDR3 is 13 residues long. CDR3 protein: CASSYMNYNEQFF. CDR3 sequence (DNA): TGTGCCAGCAGTTACATGAACTACAATGAGCAGTTCTTC.

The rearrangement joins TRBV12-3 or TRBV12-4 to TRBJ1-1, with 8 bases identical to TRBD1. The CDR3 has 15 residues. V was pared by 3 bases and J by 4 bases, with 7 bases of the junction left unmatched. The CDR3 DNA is TGTGCCAGCAGTTTTCTTTCAGGGGGCTTCACTGAAGCTTTCTTT. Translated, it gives CASSFLSGGFTEAFF.

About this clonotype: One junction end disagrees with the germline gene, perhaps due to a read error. This CDR3 reads CARSLMGEQGDGYTF. CDR3 sequence (DNA): TGTGCCCGCAGCTTAATGGGGGAACAAGGGGATGGCTACACCTTC. V usage is TRBV7-3 and J usage is TRBJ1-2; D might be TRBD1 (5 bases). The length of the CDR3 is 15 residues. From germline, CDR1 is SGHTA and CDR2 FQGTGA. Based on the CDR3 plus reference TRBV7-3 and TRBJ1-2, the full variable domain is GAGVSQTPSNKVTEKGKYVELRCDPISGHTALYWYRQSLGQGPEFLIYFQGTGAADDSGLPNDRFFAVRPEGSVSTLKIQRTERGDSAVYLCARSLMGEQGDGYTFGSGTRLTVV.

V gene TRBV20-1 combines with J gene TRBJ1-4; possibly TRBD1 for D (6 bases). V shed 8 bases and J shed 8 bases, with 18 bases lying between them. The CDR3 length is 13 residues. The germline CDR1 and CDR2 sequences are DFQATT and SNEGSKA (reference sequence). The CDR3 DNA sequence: TGCAGTTACCAACAGGGAAGGAGGGAAAAACTGTTTTTT. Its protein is CSYQQGRREKLFF.

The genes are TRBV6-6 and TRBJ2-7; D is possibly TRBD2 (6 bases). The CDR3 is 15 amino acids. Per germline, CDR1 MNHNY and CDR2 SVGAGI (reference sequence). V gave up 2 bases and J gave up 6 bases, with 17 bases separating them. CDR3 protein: CASSYPGTPLGEQYF. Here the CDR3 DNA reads TGTGCCAGCAGTTACCCCGGGACTCCACTGGGCGAGCAGTACTTC.

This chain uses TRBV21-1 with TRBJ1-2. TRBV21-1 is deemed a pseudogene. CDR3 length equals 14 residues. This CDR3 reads CASSKRTANYGYTF. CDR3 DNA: TGTGCCAGCAGCAAAAGGACAGCTAACTATGGCTACACCTTC.

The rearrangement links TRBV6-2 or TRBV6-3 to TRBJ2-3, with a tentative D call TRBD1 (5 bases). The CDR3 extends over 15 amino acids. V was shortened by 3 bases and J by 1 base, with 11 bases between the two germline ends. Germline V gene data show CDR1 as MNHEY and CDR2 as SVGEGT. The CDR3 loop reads CASSYSRRGTDTQYF. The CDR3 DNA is TGTGCCAGCAGTTATTCCCGCAGGGGCACAGATACGCAGTATTTT.

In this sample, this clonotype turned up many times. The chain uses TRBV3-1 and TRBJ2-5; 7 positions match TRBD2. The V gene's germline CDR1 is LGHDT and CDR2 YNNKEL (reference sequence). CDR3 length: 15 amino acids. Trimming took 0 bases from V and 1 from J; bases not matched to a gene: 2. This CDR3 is CASSQDSGGQETQYF. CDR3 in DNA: TGTGCCAGCAGCCAAGATTCGGGGGGCCAAGAGACCCAGTACTTC.

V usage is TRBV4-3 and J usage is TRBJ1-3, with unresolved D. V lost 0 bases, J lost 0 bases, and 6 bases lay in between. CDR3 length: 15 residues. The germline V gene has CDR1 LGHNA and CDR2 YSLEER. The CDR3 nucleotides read TGCGCCAGCAGCCAAGACGTGAGCTCTGGAAACACCATATATTTT. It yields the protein CASSQDVSSGNTIYF.

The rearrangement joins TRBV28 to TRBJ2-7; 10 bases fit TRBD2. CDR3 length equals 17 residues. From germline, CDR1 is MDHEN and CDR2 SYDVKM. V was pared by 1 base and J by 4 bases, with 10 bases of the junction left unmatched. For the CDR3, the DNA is TGTGCCAGCAGTTTATTATTGGCGTCTAGCGGGAGTTACGAGCAGTACTTC. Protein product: CASSLLLASSGSYEQYF. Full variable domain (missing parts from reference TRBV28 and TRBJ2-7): DVKVTQSSRYLVKRTGEKVFLECVQDMDHENMFWYRQDPGLGLRLIYFSYDVKMKEKGDIPEGYSVSREKKERFSLILESASTNQTSMYLCASSLLLASSGSYEQYFGPGTRLTVT.

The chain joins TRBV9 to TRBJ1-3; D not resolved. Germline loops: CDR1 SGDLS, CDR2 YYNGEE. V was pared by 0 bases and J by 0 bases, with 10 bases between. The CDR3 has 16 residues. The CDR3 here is CASSVGLSYSGNTIYF. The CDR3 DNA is TGTGCCAGCAGCGTAGGGCTCAGCTACTCTGGAAACACCATATATTTT.

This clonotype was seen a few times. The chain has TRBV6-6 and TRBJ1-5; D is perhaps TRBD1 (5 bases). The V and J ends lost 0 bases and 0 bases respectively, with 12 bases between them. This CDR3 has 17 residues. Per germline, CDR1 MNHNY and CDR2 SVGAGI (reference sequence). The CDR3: CASSYSKARDSNQPQHF. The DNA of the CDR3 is TGTGCCAGCAGTTACTCCAAGGCCAGGGATAGCAATCAGCCCCAGCATTTT.

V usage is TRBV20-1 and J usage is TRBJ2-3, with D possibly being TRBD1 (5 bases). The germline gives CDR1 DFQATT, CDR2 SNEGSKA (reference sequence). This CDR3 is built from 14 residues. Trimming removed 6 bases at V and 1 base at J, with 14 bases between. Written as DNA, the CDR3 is TGCAGTGCCCGAAGGGGTTCCGGCACAGATACGCAGTATTTT. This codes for CSARRGSGTDTQYF.

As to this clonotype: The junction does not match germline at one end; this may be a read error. The CDR3 DNA sequence: TGTGCCAGCAGCTTCGGGCAGGGCAACACAGATGCGCAGTATTTT. It translates to CASSFGQGNTDAQYF. V is TRBV7-9 and J is TRBJ2-3, with a tentative D call TRBD1 (5 bases). Germline V gene sequence: CDR1 SEHNR, CDR2 FQNEAQ (reference sequence). The CDR3 spans 15 residues.

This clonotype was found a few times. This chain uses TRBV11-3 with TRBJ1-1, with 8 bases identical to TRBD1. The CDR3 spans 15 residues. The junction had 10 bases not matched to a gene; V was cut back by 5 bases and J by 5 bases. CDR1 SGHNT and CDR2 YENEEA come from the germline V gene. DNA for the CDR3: TGTGCCAGCAGCCTCACCCCAGGGGGCGGAACTGAAGCTTTCTTT. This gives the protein CASSLTPGGGTEAFF.

CDR3 DNA: TGCGCCAGCAGCACCCAGACCGGGGGTCAGTTCTTC. Its translation: CASSTQTGGQFF. The chain joins TRBV5-1 to TRBJ2-1, with D perhaps TRBD2 (6 bases). Germline CDR1 is SGHRS and CDR2 is YFSETQ. V gave up 4 bases and J gave up 13 bases, with 15 bases separating them. The CDR3 is 12 residues long.

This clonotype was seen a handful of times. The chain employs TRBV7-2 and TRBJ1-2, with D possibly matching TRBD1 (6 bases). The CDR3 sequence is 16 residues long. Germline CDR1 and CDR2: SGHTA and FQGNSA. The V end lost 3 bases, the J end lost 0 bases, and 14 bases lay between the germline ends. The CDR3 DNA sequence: TGTGCCAGCAGCTTCAACTCAGGGGCTCCTAACTATGGCTACACCTTC. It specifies CASSFNSGAPNYGYTF. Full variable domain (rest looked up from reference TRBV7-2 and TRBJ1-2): GAGVSQSPSNKVTEKGKDVELRCDPISGHTALYWYRQSLGQGLEFLIYFQGNSAPDKSGLPSDRFSAERTGGSVSTLTIQRTQQEDSAVYLCASSFNSGAPNYGYTFGSGTRLTVV.

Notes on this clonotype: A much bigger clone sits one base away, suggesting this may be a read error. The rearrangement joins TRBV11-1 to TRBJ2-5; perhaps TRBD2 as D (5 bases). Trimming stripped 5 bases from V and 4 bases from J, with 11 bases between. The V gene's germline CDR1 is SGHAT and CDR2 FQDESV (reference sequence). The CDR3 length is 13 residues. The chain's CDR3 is CASSIGLRETQYF. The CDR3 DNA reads TGTGCCAGCAGCATAGGACTGAGAGAGACCCAGTACTTC.

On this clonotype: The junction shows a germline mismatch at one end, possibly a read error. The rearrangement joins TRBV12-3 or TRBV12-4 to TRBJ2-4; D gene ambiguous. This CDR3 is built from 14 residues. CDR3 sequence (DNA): TGTGCCAGCAGTGTAGCTACAAACAAAAACATTCAGTACTTC. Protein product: CASSVATNKNIQYF.

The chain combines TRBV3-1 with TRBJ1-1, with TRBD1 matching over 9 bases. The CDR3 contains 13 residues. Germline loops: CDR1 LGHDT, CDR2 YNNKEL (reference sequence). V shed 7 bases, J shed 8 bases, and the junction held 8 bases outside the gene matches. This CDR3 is CASNPGQGGEAFF. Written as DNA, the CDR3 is TGTGCCAGCAACCCGGGACAGGGAGGGGAAGCTTTCTTT.

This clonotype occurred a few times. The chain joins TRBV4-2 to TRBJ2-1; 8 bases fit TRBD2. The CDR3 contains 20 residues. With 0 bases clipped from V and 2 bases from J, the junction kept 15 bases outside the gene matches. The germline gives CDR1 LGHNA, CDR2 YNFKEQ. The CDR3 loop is CASSQEPFTGGALPYNEQFF. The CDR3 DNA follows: TGTGCCAGCAGCCAAGAGCCCTTCACGGGGGGGGCCCTTCCCTACAATGAGCAGTTCTTC.

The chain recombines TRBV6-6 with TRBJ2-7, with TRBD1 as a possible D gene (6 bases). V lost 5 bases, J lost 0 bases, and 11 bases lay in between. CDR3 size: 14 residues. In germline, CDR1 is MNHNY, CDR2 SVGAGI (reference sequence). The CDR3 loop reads CASSPQGSSYEQYV. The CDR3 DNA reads TGTGCCAGCAGTCCCCAGGGGAGCTCCTACGAGCAGTACGTC.

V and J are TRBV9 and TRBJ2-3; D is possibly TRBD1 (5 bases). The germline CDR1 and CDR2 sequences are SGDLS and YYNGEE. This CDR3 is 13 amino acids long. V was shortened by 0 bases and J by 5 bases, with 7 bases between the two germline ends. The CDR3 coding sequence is TGTGCCAGCAGCGTAGCCGACAGAGATACGCAGTATTTT. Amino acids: CASSVADRDTQYF.

CDR3 nucleotides: TGTGCCAGCAGTTTATTCTCCCAGGCTGGGGCCAACGTCCTGACTTTC. Protein: CASSLFSQAGANVLTF. The genes are TRBV27 and TRBJ2-6; no clear D gene. The V and J ends lost 1 base and 2 bases respectively, with 9 bases between them. CDR3 length: 16 residues. CDR1 MNHEY and CDR2 SMNVEV come from the germline V gene (reference sequence). The whole variable domain, filled in from reference TRBV27 and TRBJ2-6, reads EAQVTQNPRYLITVTGKKLTVTCSQNMNHEYMSWYRQDPGLGLRQIYYSMNVEVTDKGDVPEGYKVSRKEKRNFPLILESPSPNQTSLYFCASSLFSQAGANVLTFGAGSRLTVL.

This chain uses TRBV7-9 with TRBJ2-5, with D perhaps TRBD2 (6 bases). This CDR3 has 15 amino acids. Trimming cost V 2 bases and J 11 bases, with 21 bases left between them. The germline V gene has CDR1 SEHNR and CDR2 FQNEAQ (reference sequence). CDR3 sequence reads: CASSLFGLPQDEQYF. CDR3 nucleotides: TGTGCCAGCAGCTTATTTGGACTACCGCAGGATGAGCAGTACTTC.